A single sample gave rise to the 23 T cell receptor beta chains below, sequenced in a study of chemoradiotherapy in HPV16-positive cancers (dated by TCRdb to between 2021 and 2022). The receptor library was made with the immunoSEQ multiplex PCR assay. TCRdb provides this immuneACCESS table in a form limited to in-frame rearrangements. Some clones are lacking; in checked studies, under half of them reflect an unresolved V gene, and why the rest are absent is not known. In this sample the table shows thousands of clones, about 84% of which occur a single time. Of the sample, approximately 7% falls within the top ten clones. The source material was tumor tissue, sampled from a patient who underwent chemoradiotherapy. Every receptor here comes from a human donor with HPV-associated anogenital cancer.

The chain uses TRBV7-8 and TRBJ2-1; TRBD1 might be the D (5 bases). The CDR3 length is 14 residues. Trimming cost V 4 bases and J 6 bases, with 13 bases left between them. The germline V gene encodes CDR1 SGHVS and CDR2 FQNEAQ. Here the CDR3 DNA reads TGTGCCAGCAGCTGGGGTGCAGGGATCAATGAGCAGTTCTTC. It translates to CASSWGAGINEQFF.

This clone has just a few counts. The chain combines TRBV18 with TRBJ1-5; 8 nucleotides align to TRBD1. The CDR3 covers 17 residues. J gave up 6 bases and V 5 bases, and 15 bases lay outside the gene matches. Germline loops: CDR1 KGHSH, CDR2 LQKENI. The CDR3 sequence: CASSSGGGRGRGQPQHF. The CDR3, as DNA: TGTGCCAGCTCATCCGGGGGCGGCAGGGGGCGCGGTCAGCCCCAGCATTTT.

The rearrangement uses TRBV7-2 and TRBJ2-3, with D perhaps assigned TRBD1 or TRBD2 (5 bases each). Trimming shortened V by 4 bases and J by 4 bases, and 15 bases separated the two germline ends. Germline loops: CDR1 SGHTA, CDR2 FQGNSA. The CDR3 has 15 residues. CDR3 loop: CASSSIGTSSDTQYF. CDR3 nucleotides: TGTGCCAGCAGCTCAATTGGGACCAGCTCAGATACGCAGTATTTT.

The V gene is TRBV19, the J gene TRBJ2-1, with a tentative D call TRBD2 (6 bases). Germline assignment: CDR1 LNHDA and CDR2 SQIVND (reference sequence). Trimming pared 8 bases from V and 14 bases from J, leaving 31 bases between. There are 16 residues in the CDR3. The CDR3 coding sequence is TGTGCCAGTGCCCGGGGCGGGGCCCTCGGTAGCGTAAAGAAGTTCTTC. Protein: CASARGGALGSVKKFF.

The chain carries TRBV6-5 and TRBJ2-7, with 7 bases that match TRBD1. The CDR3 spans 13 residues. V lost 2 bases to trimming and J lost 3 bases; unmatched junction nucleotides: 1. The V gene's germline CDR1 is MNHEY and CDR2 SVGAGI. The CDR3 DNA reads TGTGCCAGCAGTTACGACAGGGACTACGAGCAGTACTTC. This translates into CASSYDRDYEQYF.

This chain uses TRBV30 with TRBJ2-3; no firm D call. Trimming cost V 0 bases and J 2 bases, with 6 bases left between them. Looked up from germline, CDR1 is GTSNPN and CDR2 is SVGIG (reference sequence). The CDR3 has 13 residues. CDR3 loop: CAWSVGHTDTQYF. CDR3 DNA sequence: TGTGCCTGGAGTGTAGGGCACACAGATACGCAGTATTTT.

CDR3 protein: CASSFPPGRINYGYTF. DNA of the CDR3: TGTGCCAGCAGTTTCCCACCGGGACGGATAAACTATGGCTACACCTTC. The genes are TRBV28 and TRBJ1-2; tentative D call: TRBD1 (5 bases). This CDR3 has 16 residues. Per germline, CDR1 MDHEN and CDR2 SYDVKM. V was pared by 3 bases and J by 2 bases, with 16 bases between.

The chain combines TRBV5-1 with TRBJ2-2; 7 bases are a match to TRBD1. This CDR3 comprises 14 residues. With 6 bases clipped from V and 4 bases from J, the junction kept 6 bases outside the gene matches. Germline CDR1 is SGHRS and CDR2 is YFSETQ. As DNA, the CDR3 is TGCGCCAGCATGAGGGACAGTTCCACCGGGGAGCTGTTTTTT. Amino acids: CASMRDSSTGELFF.

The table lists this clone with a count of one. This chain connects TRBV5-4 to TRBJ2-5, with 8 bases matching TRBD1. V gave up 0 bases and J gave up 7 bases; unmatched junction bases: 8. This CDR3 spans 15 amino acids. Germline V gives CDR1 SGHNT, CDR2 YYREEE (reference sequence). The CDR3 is CASSLADRGGGTQYF. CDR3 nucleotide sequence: TGTGCCAGCAGCTTGGCTGACAGGGGCGGTGGGACCCAGTACTTC.

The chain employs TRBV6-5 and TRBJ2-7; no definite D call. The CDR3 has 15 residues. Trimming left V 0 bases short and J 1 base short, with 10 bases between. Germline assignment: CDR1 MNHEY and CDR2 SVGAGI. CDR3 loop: CASSYSVGRSYEQYF. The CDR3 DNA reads TGTGCCAGCAGTTACTCAGTGGGCAGATCCTACGAGCAGTACTTC.

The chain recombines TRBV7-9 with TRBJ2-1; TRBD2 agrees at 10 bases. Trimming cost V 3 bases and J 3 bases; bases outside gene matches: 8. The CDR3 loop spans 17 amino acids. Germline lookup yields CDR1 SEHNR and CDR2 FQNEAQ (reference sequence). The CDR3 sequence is CASSFIVSSGGYNEQFF. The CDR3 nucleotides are TGTGCCAGCAGCTTTATAGTCTCTAGCGGGGGCTACAATGAGCAGTTCTTC.

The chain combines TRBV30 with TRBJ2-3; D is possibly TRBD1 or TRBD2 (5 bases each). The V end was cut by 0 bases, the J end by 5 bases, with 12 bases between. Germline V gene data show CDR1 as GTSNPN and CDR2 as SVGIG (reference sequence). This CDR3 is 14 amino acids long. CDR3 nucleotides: TGTGCCTGGAGTGTGTCGGGGCCAGGAGATACGCAGTATTTT. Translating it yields CAWSVSGPGDTQYF.

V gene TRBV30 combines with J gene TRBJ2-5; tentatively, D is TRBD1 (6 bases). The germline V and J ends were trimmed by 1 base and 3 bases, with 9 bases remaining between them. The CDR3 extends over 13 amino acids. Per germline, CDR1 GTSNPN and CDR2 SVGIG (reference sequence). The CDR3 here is CAWSDKGEETQYF. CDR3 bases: TGTGCCTGGAGTGATAAGGGGGAAGAGACCCAGTACTTC.

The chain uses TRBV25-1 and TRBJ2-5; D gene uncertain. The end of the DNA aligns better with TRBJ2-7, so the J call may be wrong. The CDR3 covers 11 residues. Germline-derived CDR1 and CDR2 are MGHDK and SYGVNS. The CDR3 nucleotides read TGTGCCAGCAGCTTCCAGGACGAGCAGTACTTC. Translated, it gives CASSFQDEQYF.

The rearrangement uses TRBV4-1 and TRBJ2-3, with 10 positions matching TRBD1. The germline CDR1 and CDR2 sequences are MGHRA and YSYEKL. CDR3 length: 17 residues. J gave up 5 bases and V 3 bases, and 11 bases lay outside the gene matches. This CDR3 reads CASSQSTGTGVEDTQYF. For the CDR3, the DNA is TGCGCCAGCAGCCAGAGTACCGGGACAGGGGTTGAAGATACGCAGTATTTT.

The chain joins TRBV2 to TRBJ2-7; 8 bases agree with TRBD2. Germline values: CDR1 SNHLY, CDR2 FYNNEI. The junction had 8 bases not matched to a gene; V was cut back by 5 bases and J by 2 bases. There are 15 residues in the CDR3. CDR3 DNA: TGTGCCAGCAGTCCGGGGGGGGTGGTTACCTACGAGCAGTACTTC. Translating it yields CASSPGGVVTYEQYF.

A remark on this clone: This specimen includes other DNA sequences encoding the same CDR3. CDR3 amino acids: CASSLDRLARSTGELFF. The CDR3 DNA reads as TGTGCCAGCAGCTTAGATCGGTTGGCCAGAAGCACCGGGGAGCTGTTTTTT. V gene TRBV11-2 combines with J gene TRBJ2-2; D not resolved. V lost 0 bases, J lost 4 bases, and 15 bases lay in between. Looked up from germline, CDR1 is SGHAT and CDR2 is FQNNGV. This CDR3 has 17 residues.

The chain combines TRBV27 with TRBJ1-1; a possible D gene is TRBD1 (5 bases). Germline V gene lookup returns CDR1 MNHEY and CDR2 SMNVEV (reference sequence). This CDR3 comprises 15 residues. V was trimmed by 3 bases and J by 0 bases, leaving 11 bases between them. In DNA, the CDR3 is TGTGCCAGCAGTTTCTCCCGGGGGATGAACACTGAAGCTTTCTTT. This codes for CASSFSRGMNTEAFF.

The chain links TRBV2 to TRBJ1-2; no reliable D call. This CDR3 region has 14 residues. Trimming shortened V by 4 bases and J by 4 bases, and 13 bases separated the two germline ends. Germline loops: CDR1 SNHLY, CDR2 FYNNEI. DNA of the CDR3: TGTGCCAGCAGTGGCTACACCGCGGGCTATGGCTACACCTTC. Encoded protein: CASSGYTAGYGYTF.

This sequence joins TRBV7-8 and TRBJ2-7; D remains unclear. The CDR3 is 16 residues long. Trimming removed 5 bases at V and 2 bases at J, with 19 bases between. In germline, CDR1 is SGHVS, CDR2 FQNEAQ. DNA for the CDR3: TGTGCCAGCAGCCACCACCCCGACAAAAACCCCTACGAGCAGTACTTC. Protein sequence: CASSHHPDKNPYEQYF.

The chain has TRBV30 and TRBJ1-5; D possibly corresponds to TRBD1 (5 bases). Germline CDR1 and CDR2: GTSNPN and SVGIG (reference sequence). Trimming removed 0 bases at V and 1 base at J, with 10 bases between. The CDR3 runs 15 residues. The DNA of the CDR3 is TGTGCCTGGAGTGTGGGCCAGGGCAGCAATCAGCCCCAGCATTTT. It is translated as CAWSVGQGSNQPQHF.

The chain's CDR3 is CASSSRGADTQYF. CDR3 in DNA: TGTGCCAGTAGCTCCAGGGGGGCAGATACGCAGTATTTT. The chain joins TRBV19 to TRBJ2-3; tentative D call: TRBD1 (7 bases). Trimming took off 6 bases at V and 4 bases at J, with 11 bases between the two ends. Per the germline V gene, CDR1 is LNHDA and CDR2 is SQIVND (reference sequence). This CDR3 region has 13 residues. The full variable domain, completed using reference TRBV19 and TRBJ2-3, is DGGITQSPKYLFRKEGQNVTLSCEQNLNHDAMYWYRQDPGQGLRLIYYSQIVNDFQKGDIAEGYSVSREKKESFPLTVTSAQKNPTAFYLCASSSRGADTQYFGPGTRLTVL.

The CDR3 nucleotides are TGTGCCACCAGCAGACGGGACAGGGGAGAGCGAGCTTTCTTT. It translates to CATSRRDRGERAFF. The rearrangement uses TRBV15 and TRBJ1-1; TRBD1 agrees at 10 bases. CDR3 length: 14 amino acids. J lost 10 bases, V lost 2 bases, and 7 bases had no gene match. CDR1 is LNHNV, CDR2 YYDKDF, per germline (reference sequence).